These 20 T cell receptor beta chains share one sample of origin, sequenced in a study of blood T cells in healthy people across ages. The use of a sample-barcoded 5' primer and a J-beta primer mix characterized a second PCR of about 7 to 12 cycles. A single record per CDR3 protein comes from TCRdb applying MiXCR to the 5' RACE reads. The table has roughly 1,300,000 distinct CDR3 sequences, roughly 64% seen once. Sequencing input: blood. The receptors originated from a young man in good health.

This clonotype has more than one count but fewer than ten. The J gene is TRBJ2-1, the V gene TRBV29-1; 7 bases are shared with TRBD1. The CDR3 totals 17 residues. Germline V CDR1 and CDR2: SQVTM, ANQGSEA. J lost 3 bases, V lost 6 bases, and 17 bases had no gene match. The CDR3 is CSVANFPGQPNYNEQFF. The CDR3 DNA follows: TGCAGCGTAGCTAATTTTCCGGGACAGCCGAACTACAATGAGCAGTTCTTC.

V gene TRBV5-1 combines with J gene TRBJ2-7; a weak D match, TRBD1 (6 bases). Germline V gives CDR1 SGHRS, CDR2 YFSETQ. The CDR3 length is 15 residues. Trimming took 2 bases from V and 2 from J, leaving 14 bases between them. The CDR3 protein is CASSLVTGSTYEQYF. In DNA form, the CDR3 reads TGCGCCAGCAGCTTAGTGACAGGTTCTACCTACGAGCAGTACTTC.

The genes are TRBV4-2 and TRBJ2-1; 11 bases match TRBD2. V dropped 4 bases and J dropped 3; count of bases not matched to a gene: 26. Germline lookup yields CDR1 LGHNA and CDR2 YNFKEQ. This CDR3 has 23 amino acids. CDR3 amino acids: CASSPPGTGRKEGLADLYNEQFF. The DNA for the CDR3 is TGTGCCAGCAGCCCACCCGGGACAGGGAGAAAAGAGGGACTAGCGGACCTCTACAATGAGCAGTTCTTC.

This clonotype was recorded a few times. The chain links TRBV7-6 to TRBJ2-3, with 13 bases identical to TRBD2. The CDR3 has 16 amino acids. Germline lookup yields CDR1 SGHVS and CDR2 FNYEAQ. Unmatched junction bases numbered 9, after V lost 7 bases and J lost 5 bases. CDR3: CASTLGLAGARDTQYF. CDR3 bases: TGTGCCAGCACCCTAGGACTAGCGGGAGCAAGAGATACGCAGTATTTT.

This clonotype was counted between two and nine times. The rearrangement uses TRBV2 and TRBJ2-1, with D tentatively TRBD2 (5 bases). This CDR3 region has 13 residues. The germline gives CDR1 SNHLY, CDR2 FYNNEI. V lost 3 bases and J lost 10, with 13 bases in between. For the CDR3, the DNA is TGTGCCAGCAGTGACGGTTGGACGGGGGAGCAGTTCTTC. This encodes CASSDGWTGEQFF.

This clonotype was seen a handful of times. The rearrangement joins TRBV7-2 to TRBJ2-5; 12 bases are a match to TRBD2. Trimming removed 0 bases from V and 0 bases from J; junction bases left unmatched: 11. CDR1 is SGHTA and CDR2 is FQGNSA in the germline V gene. There are 20 residues in the CDR3. In DNA, the CDR3 is TGTGCCAGCAGCTTAGCCTTTAGCGTGGGACTAGCGGGTAACCAAGAGACCCAGTACTTC. Translation: CASSLAFSVGLAGNQETQYF.

The rearrangement joins TRBV20-1 to TRBJ1-1; D unresolved. CDR3 length equals 16 residues. Germline V lookup: CDR1 DFQATT, CDR2 SNEGSKA (reference sequence). Trimming cost V 3 bases and J 3 bases, with 20 bases left between them. CDR3 in amino acids: CSASPAQGGRDTEAFF. In DNA form, the CDR3 reads TGCAGTGCTAGTCCCGCCCAAGGAGGGAGGGACACTGAAGCTTTCTTT.

This sequence joins TRBV7-9 and TRBJ2-1, with D tentatively TRBD2 (5 bases). The CDR3 loop spans 11 amino acids. The V and J ends lost 3 bases and 15 bases respectively, with 12 bases between them. Germline assignment: CDR1 SEHNR and CDR2 FQNEAQ (reference sequence). The CDR3 DNA is TGTGCCAGCAGCTTGGTCGAGAGCGGGTTCTTC. Its protein product is CASSLVESGFF.

Only one count was recorded for this clonotype. The CDR3 spells CAISDRWGSSNQPQHF. Here the CDR3 DNA reads TGTGCCATCAGTGATCGCTGGGGGAGTAGCAATCAGCCCCAGCATTTT. This chain uses TRBV10-3 with TRBJ1-5; D might be TRBD1 (5 bases). Germline-derived CDR1 and CDR2 are ENHRY and SYGVKD. Trimming took 3 bases from V and 0 from J, leaving 12 bases between them. The CDR3 loop spans 16 amino acids.

This clonotype was detected once. The V gene is TRBV20-1, the J gene TRBJ2-1; 11 bases are shared with TRBD2. Germline CDR1 is DFQATT and CDR2 is SNEGSKA (reference sequence). The junction had 17 bases not matched to a gene; V was cut back by 0 bases and J by 7 bases. CDR3 size: 19 residues. The CDR3 protein is CSARDRASGGYSGGNEQFF. DNA for the CDR3: TGCAGTGCTAGAGATCGGGCTAGCGGGGGGTACTCGGGGGGGAATGAGCAGTTCTTC.

The CDR3, as DNA: TGCAGTGTCAGGGGCGGGGGGACCCAGCCCCAGCATTTT. This sequence encodes CSVRGGGTQPQHF. This chain uses TRBV20-1 with TRBJ1-5; TRBD1 is a possible D gene (6 bases). The CDR3 spans 13 residues. CDR1 and CDR2 (germline): DFQATT, SNEGSKA (reference sequence). V was pared by 7 bases and J by 7 bases, with 17 bases between.

Of note for this clonotype: The junction departs from the called germline gene at one end, perhaps through a read error. The chain employs TRBV5-1 and TRBJ2-5; weak D call: TRBD1 (5 bases). The CDR3 runs 16 residues. Looked up from germline, CDR1 is SGHRS and CDR2 is YFSETQ. The CDR3 here is CASSVSRAWGQETRYF. CDR3 in DNA: TGCGCCAGCAGCGTATCCCGGGCCTGGGGCCAAGAGACCCGGTACTTC.

The J gene is TRBJ2-5, the V gene TRBV6-2 or TRBV6-3; D not resolved. Germline assignment: CDR1 MNHEY and CDR2 SVGEGT. The CDR3 has 12 residues. The germline V and J ends were trimmed by 6 bases and 11 bases, with 16 bases remaining between them. DNA for the CDR3: TGTGCCAGCAGGGGCCCGTTGGGTGAGCAGTACTTC. Amino acid sequence: CASRGPLGEQYF.

On this clonotype: One end of the junction does not line up with germline, which may come from a read error. The chain links TRBV4-1 to TRBJ2-5, with 10 nucleotides matching TRBD2. CDR1 and CDR2 (germline): MGHRA, YSYEKL. The CDR3 totals 18 residues. DNA for the CDR3: TGCGCCAGCAGCCAAGACCCAACAGCGGGAGGGCCTCAAGAGGCCCAGTACTTC. Protein: CASSQDPTAGGPQEAQYF.

The chain recombines TRBV12-5 with TRBJ2-7; D uncertain. The germline CDR1 and CDR2 sequences are LGHNT and FRNRAP. Trimming removed 7 bases at V and 6 bases at J, with 19 bases between. The CDR3 sequence is 14 residues long. CDR3 amino acids: CASAPTRTFFEQYF. The CDR3 bases are TGTGCTAGTGCCCCGACCCGGACCTTCTTCGAGCAGTACTTC.

This clonotype has at least ten counts. The chain has TRBV4-2 and TRBJ2-7, with TRBD2 as a possible D gene (5 bases). The CDR3 contains 14 residues. V was pared by 3 bases and J by 0 bases, with 9 bases between. Per germline, CDR1 LGHNA and CDR2 YNFKEQ. The CDR3 loop reads CASSQTGSSYEQYF. The CDR3 DNA is TGTGCCAGCAGCCAGACTGGGAGCTCCTACGAGCAGTACTTC.

This clonotype showed up just a few times. The gene calls are TRBV5-1 and TRBJ2-5; D call uncertain. Germline lookup yields CDR1 SGHRS and CDR2 YFSETQ. The CDR3 is 15 residues long. Trimming shortened V by 4 bases and J by 1 base, and 14 bases separated the two germline ends. CDR3 nucleotide sequence: TGCGCCAGCAGCCTACCTACAATGGGCCAAGAGACCCAGTACTTC. It translates to CASSLPTMGQETQYF.

The chain uses TRBV6-2 or TRBV6-3 and TRBJ2-3; perhaps TRBD1 as D (6 bases). Trimming removed 5 bases from V and 8 bases from J, with 17 bases in between. Germline values: CDR1 MNHEY, CDR2 SVGEGT. The length of the CDR3 is 14 residues. CDR3 sequence reads: CASSDTQGFSTQYF. The CDR3 DNA reads TGTGCCAGCAGTGATACTCAGGGGTTCAGTACGCAGTATTTT.

The chain recombines TRBV12-3 or TRBV12-4 with TRBJ1-2, with a weak D call TRBD1 (5 bases). V was clipped by 1 base and J by 7 bases, with 13 bases between them. CDR3 length: 14 amino acids. DNA of the CDR3: TGTGCCAGCAGTTTAGTGGAAAGGGGAGCTGGCTACACCTTC. Its protein is CASSLVERGAGYTF.

The chain combines TRBV20-1 with TRBJ2-1, with TRBD2 as a possible D gene (5 bases). The CDR3 runs 13 residues. The V gene lost 2 bases and the J gene lost 4 bases, with 9 bases spanning the gap. Per the germline V gene, CDR1 is DFQATT and CDR2 is SNEGSKA (reference sequence). The CDR3 nucleotides read TGCAGTGCTAGACCCAGCGGATACAATGAGCAGTTCTTC. The encoded protein is CSARPSGYNEQFF.